The 22 T cell receptor beta chains presented below share a single source sample, sequenced in a study of T-cell memory formation after mild COVID-19. TCRdb used MiXCR to reprocess the 5' RACE reads, holding one entry per CDR3 protein. The table includes approximately 65,000 distinct CDR3 sequences, approximately 16% detected once. The specimen sequenced was PBMCs or a T cell subset sorted from them (not recorded which). All receptors come from an adult woman who had mild COVID-19 (a few samples of this study predate the infection). Cell type and time point are not known.

This clonotype was found a few times. The chain combines TRBV12-3 or TRBV12-4 with TRBJ2-7; 10 bases are shared with TRBD1. The trim removed 1 base at V and 4 bases at J, leaving 10 bases unmatched. This CDR3 spans 17 amino acids. This CDR3 is CASSLVLPGQGRYEQYF. CDR3 sequence (DNA): TGTGCCAGCAGTTTAGTGCTCCCGGGACAGGGGAGGTACGAGCAGTACTTC.

V and J are TRBV3-1 and TRBJ2-7; TRBD2 agrees at 8 bases. Looked up from germline, CDR1 is LGHDT and CDR2 is YNNKEL (reference sequence). This CDR3 has 16 amino acids. After removal of 2 bases from V and 2 bases from J, the junction contained 8 bases not matched to a gene. CDR3 amino acids: CASSQRSGSYPYEQYF. The CDR3 DNA is TGTGCCAGCAGCCAACGGAGCGGGAGTTACCCCTACGAGCAGTACTTC.

J is TRBJ2-1 and V is TRBV5-5, with 11 bases matching TRBD2. The CDR3 sequence is 13 residues long. Germline V gives CDR1 SGHKS, CDR2 YYEKEE (reference sequence). The J segment lost 10 bases and the V segment lost 2 bases, leaving 2 bases of the junction unmatched. The CDR3 is CASSLGTSGEQFF. CDR3 DNA: TGTGCCAGCAGCTTAGGGACTAGCGGCGAGCAGTTCTTC.

In its sample, this clonotype was seen a few times. The chain employs TRBV4-1 and TRBJ2-5; TRBD2 matches 8 bases. Trimming removed 3 bases from V and 4 bases from J; junction bases left unmatched: 7. Germline lookup yields CDR1 MGHRA and CDR2 YSYEKL. The CDR3 has 15 amino acids. The CDR3 loop is CASSHPGGAGETQYF. The CDR3 bases are TGCGCCAGCAGCCATCCCGGGGGGGCAGGAGAGACCCAGTACTTC.

This chain links TRBV19 with TRBJ2-3, with TRBD2 matching 9 bases. After removal of 3 bases from V and 3 bases from J, the junction contained 4 bases not matched to a gene. CDR1 and CDR2 from the germline V gene are LNHDA and SQIVND (reference sequence). The CDR3 covers 15 residues. DNA of the CDR3: TGTGCCAGTAGTATTTCTAGCGGGGATACAGATACGCAGTATTTT. Encoded protein: CASSISSGDTDTQYF.

This clonotype was seen more than once but under ten times. The gene calls are TRBV9 and TRBJ2-3; 11 nucleotides line up with TRBD2. The CDR3 sequence is 17 residues long. Germline loops: CDR1 SGDLS, CDR2 YYNGEE. V lost 1 base, J lost 2 bases, and 6 bases stayed unmatched. CDR3 region: CASSVPLAGGLTDTQYF. DNA for the CDR3: TGTGCCAGCAGCGTACCTCTAGCGGGGGGCCTCACAGATACGCAGTATTTT.

This clonotype was seen more than once but under ten times. V usage is TRBV7-9 and J usage is TRBJ1-2; D gene uncertain. The CDR3 consists of 13 residues. The V end lost 3 bases, the J end lost 4 bases, and 9 bases lay between the germline ends. In germline, CDR1 is SEHNR, CDR2 FQNEAQ (reference sequence). CDR3 bases: TGTGCCAGCAGCTTTACAGAACTCTATGGCTACACCTTC. As protein: CASSFTELYGYTF.

There are a few counts of this clonotype. The rearrangement joins TRBV29-1 to TRBJ2-7, with a possible D match to TRBD1 (6 bases). V was cut by 5 bases and J by 7 bases, with 12 bases left in between. Germline CDR1 SQVTM, CDR2 ANQGSEA. The CDR3 consists of 11 residues. The DNA of the CDR3 is TGCAGCGTTACGGACAGTGTGGAGCAGTACTTC. It translates to CSVTDSVEQYF.

This chain connects TRBV20-1 to TRBJ1-2; the D gene is possibly TRBD1 (5 bases). From germline, CDR1 is DFQATT and CDR2 SNEGSKA (reference sequence). This CDR3 is built from 13 residues. V gave up 0 bases and J gave up 8 bases, with 13 bases separating them. CDR3 sequence: CSARDLAGQGYTF. The CDR3 nucleotides are TGCAGTGCTAGAGATTTGGCGGGGCAAGGCTACACCTTC.

This clonotype has ten or more counts. The chain uses TRBV25-1 and TRBJ2-7; 9 bases match TRBD1. Germline V gives CDR1 MGHDK, CDR2 SYGVNS. V lost 4 bases and J lost 5; bases outside the gene matches: 6. The CDR3 is 14 amino acids. The CDR3 DNA reads as TGTGCCAGCAGTGGACAGGGGGATAGCGACGAGCAGTACTTC. Translating it yields CASSGQGDSDEQYF.

The V gene is TRBV7-3, the J gene TRBJ2-2; 7 bases fit TRBD2. CDR3 size: 16 residues. The germline V gene encodes CDR1 SGHTA and CDR2 FQGTGA. The J segment lost 4 bases and the V segment lost 4 bases, leaving 9 bases of the junction unmatched. The CDR3 loop reads CASSSHPGLSTGELFF. Here the CDR3 DNA reads TGTGCCAGCAGCTCCCACCCGGGACTATCCACCGGGGAGCTGTTTTTT.

In this sample, this clonotype turned up a few times. The rearrangement links TRBV5-1 to TRBJ2-7, with 9 bases identical to TRBD1. The CDR3 covers 14 residues. V shed 4 bases and J 1 base; nucleotides not matched to a gene: 3. Germline CDR1 is SGHRS and CDR2 is YFSETQ. The CDR3 nucleotides are TGCGCCAGCAGCGCCGGGACAGGGTCCTACGAGCAGTACTTC. It yields the protein CASSAGTGSYEQYF.

Only a few counts were recorded for this clonotype. This chain links TRBV4-3 with TRBJ1-1, with no clear D. The CDR3 totals 13 residues. The germline V gene has CDR1 LGHNA and CDR2 YSLEER. Trimming pared 0 bases from V and 7 bases from J, leaving 9 bases between. The CDR3 DNA is TGCGCCAGCAGCCAAGATTTCGTAAGTGAAGCTTTCTTT. The encoded protein is CASSQDFVSEAFF.

The J gene is TRBJ1-2, the V gene TRBV7-9; unclear D gene. The CDR3 spans 15 residues. CDR1 and CDR2 (germline): SEHNR, FQNEAQ (reference sequence). V lost 4 bases to trimming and J lost 7 bases, with 19 bases between them. Written as DNA, the CDR3 is TGTGCCAGCAGCTGGATGGACCTTCAAATGAGTGGCTACACCTTC. This codes for CASSWMDLQMSGYTF. Complete variable domain (other parts from reference TRBV7-9 and TRBJ1-2): DTGVSQNPRHKITKRGQNVTFRCDPISEHNRLYWYRQTLGQGPEFLTYFQNEAQLEKSRLLSDRFSAERPKGSFSTLEIQRTEQGDSAMYLCASSWMDLQMSGYTFGSGTRLTVV.

The J gene is TRBJ2-1, the V gene TRBV4-3; tentative D call: TRBD2 (6 bases). The germline V gene encodes CDR1 LGHNA and CDR2 YSLEER. Trimming took off 0 bases at V and 8 bases at J, with 20 bases between the two ends. The CDR3 totals 17 residues. The CDR3 DNA is TGCGCCAGCAGCCAAGATAGAGTAACGGGAGCTTGGGATGAGCAGTTCTTC. It encodes CASSQDRVTGAWDEQFF.

The chain employs TRBV27 and TRBJ1-2; perhaps TRBD1 as D (5 bases). Germline CDR1 is MNHEY and CDR2 is SMNVEV (reference sequence). Trimming removed 6 bases from V and 5 bases from J, with 22 bases in between. The CDR3 is made up of 16 amino acids. CDR3 coding DNA: TGTGCCAGCAGATCGGGGGGGGGACCGGGGCCTTATGGCTACACCTTC. Encoded protein: CASRSGGGPGPYGYTF.

The chain is built from TRBV5-6 and TRBJ2-1; D ambiguous. The CDR3 sequence is 13 residues long. Germline V CDR1 and CDR2: SGHDT, YYEEEE. V shed 3 bases and J shed 1 base, with 5 bases lying between them. In DNA form, the CDR3 reads TGTGCCAGCAGCTCGATGTCCTACAATGAGCAGTTCTTC. Amino acids: CASSSMSYNEQFF.

The sample holds a few counts of this clonotype. A read error may account for a junction end that differs from germline. This chain links TRBV7-9 with TRBJ1-6, with D tentatively TRBD1 (5 bases). The CDR3 length is 16 residues. The germline V gene has CDR1 SEHNR and CDR2 FQNEAQ (reference sequence). The CDR3 spells CASSPWDVSYSSPLHF. The CDR3 bases are TGTGCCAGCAGCCCCTGGGACGTTTCCTATAGTTCACCCCTCCACTTT.

Only a few counts were recorded for this clonotype. CDR3 sequence: CASSESGVGRKLFF. Here the CDR3 DNA reads TGTGCCAGCAGCGAATCGGGAGTAGGAAGAAAACTGTTTTTT. The V gene is TRBV12-3 or TRBV12-4, the J gene TRBJ1-4; D is uncertain. The V end was cut by 6 bases, the J end by 10 bases, with 18 bases between. The CDR3 runs to 14 residues.

This clonotype has at least ten counts. The chain joins TRBV5-1 to TRBJ2-1; 9 bases line up with TRBD2. With V trimmed by 0 bases and J by 2 bases, 3 bases remained unmatched. CDR3 length: 16 amino acids. Germline assignment: CDR1 SGHRS and CDR2 YFSETQ. CDR3: CASSLVSGSPYNEQFF. CDR3 sequence (DNA): TGCGCCAGCAGCTTGGTTAGCGGGAGCCCCTACAATGAGCAGTTCTTC. The full variable domain, completed using reference TRBV5-1 and TRBJ2-1, is KAGVTQTPRYLIKTRGQQVTLSCSPISGHRSVSWYQQTPGQGLQFLFEYFSETQRNKGNFPGRFSGRQFSNSRSEMNVSTLELGDSALYLCASSLVSGSPYNEQFFGPGTRLTVL.

The sample holds a few counts of this clonotype. This sequence joins TRBV11-2 and TRBJ2-7, with D possibly TRBD1 on 6 matching bases. This CDR3 is built from 15 residues. The V gene lost 3 bases and the J gene lost 4 bases, with 16 bases spanning the gap. CDR1 and CDR2 (germline): SGHAT, FQNNGV. This chain's CDR3 is CASSFPDRVMYEQYF. The CDR3 bases are TGTGCCAGCAGCTTCCCGGACAGAGTAATGTACGAGCAGTACTTC.

This clonotype was detected ten times or more. V gene TRBV12-3 or TRBV12-4 combines with J gene TRBJ1-3, with D perhaps TRBD1 (6 bases). The CDR3 spans 13 residues. The germline V and J ends were trimmed by 6 bases and 8 bases, with 14 bases remaining between them. The CDR3 region has the DNA TGTGCCAGCAGCACAGGGTATCAAGACACCATATATTTT. Residues: CASSTGYQDTIYF.